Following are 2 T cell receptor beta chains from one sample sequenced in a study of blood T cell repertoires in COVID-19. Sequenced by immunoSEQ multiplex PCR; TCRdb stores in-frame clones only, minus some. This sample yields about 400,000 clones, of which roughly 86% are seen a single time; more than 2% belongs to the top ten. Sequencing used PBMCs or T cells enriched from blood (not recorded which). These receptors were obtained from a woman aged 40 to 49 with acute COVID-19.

The CDR3 is CAISDNRDSDEKLFF. In nucleotides, the CDR3 is TGTGCCATCAGTGACAACCGGGACAGCGATGAAAAACTGTTTTTT. The V gene is TRBV10-3, the J gene TRBJ1-4, with 7 bases matching TRBD1. CDR1 is ENHRY, CDR2 SYGVKD, per germline. This CDR3 contains 15 residues. V lost 3 bases, J lost 6 bases, and 7 bases stayed unmatched.

DNA of the CDR3: TGTGCCAGCATCGATCCCGGGACTGGCTCCTACAATGAGCAGTTCTTC. As protein: CASIDPGTGSYNEQFF. This chain links TRBV7-8 with TRBJ2-1, with D perhaps matching TRBD2 (6 bases). Trimming pared 7 bases from V and 0 bases from J, leaving 16 bases between. The CDR3 covers 16 residues. The V gene's germline CDR1 is SGHVS and CDR2 FQNEAQ.